The 25 T cell receptor beta chains below come from one sample, sequenced in a study of PD-1 blockade in classical Hodgkin lymphoma. Documented time point: cycle 4 day 1 (C4D1), after more than 5 weeks of nivolumab. All trial patients relapsed after autologous stem cell transplantation. Assay: immunoSEQ multiplex PCR; the TCRdb copy retains only in-frame clones and omits some. The table shows tens of thousands of clones, with 80% occurring only once. The sequencing here drew on peripheral blood mononuclear cells (PBMCs), taken before the fourth cycle of nivolumab. These receptors all stem from a human donor with classical Hodgkin lymphoma.

The V gene is TRBV5-1, the J gene TRBJ2-1; possibly TRBD2 for D (6 bases). The CDR3 length is 12 residues. Trimming left V 3 bases short and J 9 bases short, with 10 bases between. Per germline, CDR1 SGHRS and CDR2 YFSETQ. CDR3: CASSSGLLEQFF. The CDR3 DNA is TGCGCCAGCAGCTCCGGACTACTTGAGCAGTTCTTC.

This clone was counted a single time. This chain uses TRBV19 with TRBJ1-1, with 7 bases that match TRBD1. V trimming: 6 bases; J trimming: 2 bases; junction bases outside the gene matches: 9. Germline CDR1 is LNHDA and CDR2 is SQIVND (reference sequence). CDR3 size: 15 residues. This CDR3 reads CASRTNRGLNTEAFF. DNA for the CDR3: TGTGCCAGTAGGACTAACAGGGGCCTAAACACTGAAGCTTTCTTT.

The CDR3 coding sequence is TGTGCCAGCTCACCGGGCAGATCCTACGAGCAGTACTTC. It yields the protein CASSPGRSYEQYF. V and J are TRBV18 and TRBJ2-7, with D hard to call. V lost 3 bases and J lost 1, with 7 bases in between. The CDR3 runs 13 residues. CDR1 is KGHSH and CDR2 is LQKENI in the germline V gene.

The chain uses TRBV4-3 and TRBJ2-2; maybe TRBD2 (6 bases). Deletions cut 8 bases from V and 0 bases from J, with 10 bases between. This CDR3 is 14 amino acids long. Germline CDR1 reads LGHNA; CDR2 reads YSLEER. The CDR3 nucleotides read TGCGCCAGCCGCGGGGAGCCGAACACCGGGGAGCTGTTTTTT. Its translation: CASRGEPNTGELFF.

The rearrangement joins TRBV30 to TRBJ1-5; D is uncertain. The ends were cut back, 2 bases at V and 6 bases at J, with 11 bases in the middle. The CDR3 is made up of 13 amino acids. Germline CDR1 is GTSNPN and CDR2 is SVGIG (reference sequence). The CDR3 sequence is CAWSRGSGQPQHF. CDR3 sequence (DNA): TGTGCCTGGAGTCGAGGCTCGGGTCAGCCCCAGCATTTT.

The rearrangement uses TRBV2 and TRBJ2-7, with 7 positions matching TRBD1. The CDR3 is 15 residues long. CDR1 SNHLY and CDR2 FYNNEI come from the germline V gene. Losses at the gene ends were 6 bases for V and 1 base for J; bases not matched to a gene: 9. In DNA form, the CDR3 reads TGTGCCAGCAGGGATGACAGGGACACATCCTACGAGCAGTACTTC. Its translation: CASRDDRDTSYEQYF.

The CDR3 reads CASSYSRGSGNTIYF. For the CDR3, the DNA is TGTGCCAGCAGTTACTCGCGGGGCTCTGGAAACACCATATATTTT. V usage is TRBV6-6 and J usage is TRBJ1-3; no clear D. This CDR3 has 15 amino acids. Between the trimmed V and J ends, which lost 0 bases and 0 bases, there was a span of 6 bases. Germline V gene data show CDR1 as MNHNY and CDR2 as SVGAGI (reference sequence).

Concerning this clone itself: This CDR3 is also generated by other DNA sequences in the sample. The V gene is TRBV6-6, the J gene TRBJ2-7; possible D gene TRBD2, 5 bases. V was cut by 5 bases and J by 6 bases, with 11 bases left in between. The germline V gene has CDR1 MNHNY and CDR2 SVGAGI (reference sequence). The CDR3 has 12 amino acids. Here the CDR3 reads CASSTPAGEQYF. The CDR3 DNA follows: TGTGCCAGCAGTACGCCGGCGGGCGAGCAGTACTTC.

The chain combines TRBV7-2 with TRBJ1-2; D remains ambiguous. Germline V gene data show CDR1 as SGHTA and CDR2 as FQGNSA. This CDR3 is built from 14 residues. Trimming shortened V by 0 bases and J by 2 bases, and 7 bases separated the two germline ends. DNA for the CDR3: TGTGCCAGCAGCTTAGCGGGCCGAAACTATGGCTACACCTTC. Residues: CASSLAGRNYGYTF.

Points on this clone: A read error may explain this, as a much larger clone is one base away. The genes are TRBV28 and TRBJ2-7; D gene ambiguous. The CDR3 covers 14 residues. Germline-derived CDR1 and CDR2 are MDHEN and SYDVKM. CDR3 bases: TGTGCCGGCAGTGAAACGACGGTCTCCTACGAGCAGTACTTC. Its protein is CAGSETTVSYEQYF.

V is TRBV11-3 and J is TRBJ2-1; 7 bases are shared with TRBD2. The CDR3 is 14 amino acids. The germline V gene encodes CDR1 SGHNT and CDR2 YENEEA. V lost 5 bases and J lost 9; bases outside the gene matches: 10. The CDR3 loop reads CASSLRTSATEQFF. DNA of the CDR3: TGTGCCAGCAGCCTACGGACTAGTGCGACTGAGCAGTTCTTC.

There are a few counts of this clone. The CDR3 sequence: CASVRGGSTDTQYF. CDR3 nucleotide sequence: TGCGCCAGCGTAAGAGGAGGGAGCACAGATACGCAGTATTTT. This chain uses TRBV5-1 with TRBJ2-3, with a tentative D call TRBD2 (6 bases). Germline-derived CDR1 and CDR2 are SGHRS and YFSETQ. The CDR3 contains 14 residues. Trimming pared 7 bases from V and 0 bases from J, leaving 12 bases between. Drawing the rest from reference TRBV5-1 and TRBJ2-3, the complete variable domain is KAGVTQTPRYLIKTRGQQVTLSCSPISGHRSVSWYQQTPGQGLQFLFEYFSETQRNKGNFPGRFSGRQFSNSRSEMNVSTLELGDSALYLCASVRGGSTDTQYFGPGTRLTVL.

The chain couples TRBV23-1 to TRBJ1-2; D call uncertain. TRBV23-1 is an ORF, with its function uncertain. V dropped 2 bases and J dropped 4 bases, with 20 bases sitting between them. This CDR3 has 17 amino acids. The CDR3 is CASSQRNRVLRFYGYTF. DNA for the CDR3: TGCGCCAGCAGTCAACGTAACCGGGTCTTGCGCTTCTATGGCTACACCTTC.

This clone showed up just once. The chain combines TRBV19 with TRBJ1-2; 7 bases agree with TRBD1. Germline CDR1 and CDR2: LNHDA and SQIVND (reference sequence). The CDR3 covers 16 residues. V lost 4 bases and J lost 8; bases outside the gene matches: 16. The CDR3, as DNA: TGTGCCAGTAGTAGCAATTCGGGACAGCTATTGGGCGGCTACACCTTC. Translation: CASSSNSGQLLGGYTF.

J is TRBJ2-2 and V is TRBV6-4; no firm D call. CDR3 size: 13 residues. Trimming left V 4 bases short and J 4 bases short, with 7 bases between. Germline loops: CDR1 MRHNA, CDR2 SNTAGT. CDR3 amino acids: CASSVKSTGELFF. In nucleotides, the CDR3 is TGTGCCAGCAGTGTAAAGTCCACCGGGGAGCTGTTTTTT.

CDR3 region: CASSPRSIQGNGETQYF. The CDR3 DNA follows: TGTGCCAGCAGTCCCAGATCCATCCAGGGTAACGGAGAGACCCAGTACTTC. The rearrangement uses TRBV27 and TRBJ2-5; D possibly corresponds to TRBD1 (5 bases). V lost 5 bases and J 4 bases, leaving 23 bases between the germline ends. From germline, CDR1 is MNHEY and CDR2 SMNVEV (reference sequence). This CDR3 region has 17 residues.

This clone has a handful of counts. The genes are TRBV19 and TRBJ1-6, with D unresolved. The CDR3 consists of 14 residues. Germline V CDR1 and CDR2: LNHDA, SQIVND (reference sequence). The germline V and J ends were trimmed by 2 bases and 9 bases, with 11 bases remaining between them. Written as DNA, the CDR3 is TGTGCCAGTAGTATACAAGGCCCTCGTTCACCCCTCCACTTT. It is translated as CASSIQGPRSPLHF.

This rearrangement joins TRBV6-5 to TRBJ2-7; 8 bases align to TRBD1. This CDR3 spans 12 amino acids. Germline V CDR1 and CDR2: MNHEY, SVGAGI. V lost 10 bases to trimming and J lost 0 bases; unmatched junction nucleotides: 2. The CDR3 is CATGTGSYEQYF. The CDR3 nucleotides are TGTGCCACTGGGACAGGCTCCTACGAGCAGTACTTC.

The rearrangement joins TRBV2 to TRBJ2-3, with TRBD2 identical over 10 bases. The CDR3 is 14 residues long. V gave up 5 bases and J gave up 4 bases; unmatched junction bases: 3. Germline lookup yields CDR1 SNHLY and CDR2 FYNNEI. The CDR3 DNA sequence: TGTGCCAGCAGTCGGAGCGGGGGGGCAGATACGCAGTATTTT. It translates to CASSRSGGADTQYF.

The chain employs TRBV5-1 and TRBJ1-2, with 9 bases identical to TRBD1. The trim removed 5 bases at V and 7 bases at J, leaving 6 bases unmatched. The germline gives CDR1 SGHRS, CDR2 YFSETQ. This CDR3 spans 13 amino acids. In DNA form, the CDR3 reads TGCGCCAGCAGTCTAGACAGGGGGTCTGGCTACACCTTC. It codes for CASSLDRGSGYTF.

The chain uses TRBV11-2 and TRBJ1-2, with TRBD1 as a possible D gene (6 bases). The CDR3 is 13 amino acids. From germline, CDR1 is SGHAT and CDR2 FQNNGV. V dropped 3 bases and J dropped 8 bases, with 13 bases sitting between them. CDR3 nucleotide sequence: TGTGCCAGCAGCTTGAGTCTCAGGGGAGGCTACACCTTC. Translation: CASSLSLRGGYTF.

This clone has a single count. The rearrangement uses TRBV5-1 and TRBJ2-2; D unclear. CDR1 is SGHRS, CDR2 YFSETQ, per germline. The CDR3 loop spans 13 amino acids. V lost 4 bases and J 6 bases, leaving 10 bases between the germline ends. Here the CDR3 reads CASSGTQSGELFF. The CDR3 DNA sequence: TGCGCCAGCAGCGGTACGCAGTCCGGGGAGCTGTTTTTT.

The chain has TRBV19 and TRBJ2-1, with 9 bases aligning to TRBD1. Germline CDR1 is LNHDA and CDR2 is SQIVND (reference sequence). CDR3 length: 15 amino acids. Trimming at V came to 4 bases and at J to 5 bases, leaving 6 bases not matched to a gene. This CDR3 is CASSTTQGANNEQFF. In nucleotides, the CDR3 is TGTGCCAGTAGTACCACACAGGGGGCGAACAATGAGCAGTTCTTC.

The chain recombines TRBV5-4 with TRBJ1-5, with TRBD1 matching 7 bases. V shed 3 bases and J 0 bases; nucleotides not matched to a gene: 3. The germline V gene has CDR1 SGHNT and CDR2 YYREEE (reference sequence). The CDR3 length is 15 residues. CDR3: CASSSGTDSNQPQHF. The CDR3 DNA reads TGTGCCAGCAGCTCCGGGACAGATAGCAATCAGCCCCAGCATTTT. The full variable domain, its missing parts supplied by reference TRBV5-4 and TRBJ1-5, is ETGVTQSPTHLIKTRGQQVTLRCSSQSGHNTVSWYQQALGQGPQFIFQYYREEENGRGNFPPRFSGLQFPNYSSELNVNALELDDSALYLCASSSGTDSNQPQHFGDGTRLSIL.

Regarding this clone: Mismatch with germline at one junction end may stem from a read error. This rearrangement joins TRBV7-7 to TRBJ2-3; TRBD2 agrees at 10 bases. This CDR3 has 16 amino acids. The germline gives CDR1 SSHAT, CDR2 FNYEAQ (reference sequence). CDR3 residues: CASSLGLAGESDTQYF. As DNA, the CDR3 is TGTGCTAGCAGCTTAGGGCTAGCGGGAGAGTCAGATACGCAGTATTTT.